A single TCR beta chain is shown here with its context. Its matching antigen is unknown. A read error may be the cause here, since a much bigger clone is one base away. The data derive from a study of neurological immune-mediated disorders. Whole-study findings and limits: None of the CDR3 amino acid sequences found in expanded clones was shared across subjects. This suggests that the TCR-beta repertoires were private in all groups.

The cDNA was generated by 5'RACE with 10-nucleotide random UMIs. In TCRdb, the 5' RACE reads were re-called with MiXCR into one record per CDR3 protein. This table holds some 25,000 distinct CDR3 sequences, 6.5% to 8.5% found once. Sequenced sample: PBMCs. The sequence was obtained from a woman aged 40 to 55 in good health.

In nucleotides, the CDR3 is TGCTGCGTTGAACAGACGAACACTGAAGCTTTCTTT. Translation: CCVEQTNTEAFF. V usage is TRBV29-1 and J usage is TRBJ1-1, with unresolved D. The CDR3 extends over 12 amino acids. Germline CDR1 is SQVTM and CDR2 is ANQGSEA.